The rows below give T cell receptor beta chains drawn from one sample of a study of OX40 agonist ivuxolimab in advanced cancers. Using immunoSEQ multiplex PCR, the repertoire was profiled, and TCRdb retains in-frame clones only, with some absent. Of tens of thousands of clones in the sample, approximately 82% were seen once. This material consisted of CD4+ or CD8+ T cells sorted from blood, taken in a trial of the OX40 agonist ivuxolimab. The receptors derive from an adult with an advanced solid tumor such as melanoma, head and neck, liver or kidney cancer. Both conserved end residues are part of each CDR3. A D gene is named only where the DNA matches it firmly. Clone size, where shown, is once, few, many, or a class for clones that have expanded.

TRBD1	medium-sized	TRBV7-9	TRBJ1-3	TGTGCCAGCAGCTTCGACAGGGGGAGCTCTGGAAACACCATATATTTT	CASSFDRGSSGNTIYF
TRBD1	.	TRBV7-2	TRBJ1-2	TGTGCCAGCAGCTCAGCCGGACAGGGAAACGGCTACACCTTC	CASSSAGQGNGYTF
.	.	TRBV4-2	TRBJ2-5	TGTGCCAGCAGCCAAGAGTATTCCCTAAAGGGGACCCAGTACTTC	CASSQEYSLKGTQYF
.	.	TRBV5-5	TRBJ1-4	TGTGCCAGCAGCTTGGTTGCCAGGGCGCAGAATAATGAAAAACTGTTTTTT	CASSLVARAQNNEKLFF
.	few	TRBV5-1	TRBJ2-5	TGCGCCAGCAGATTGGGTTTCGGGGGCCAAGAGACCCAGTACTTC	CASRLGFGGQETQYF
.	.	TRBV10-3	TRBJ2-3	TGTGCCATCAGGGGGACTAGCACAGATACGCAGTATTTT	CAIRGTSTDTQYF
.	.	TRBV18	TRBJ1-1	TGTGCCAGCTCGCCCCGAGGCCCTGAAGCTTTCTTT	CASSPRGPEAFF
.	.	TRBV7-2	TRBJ1-2	TGTGCCAGCAGCTTACTCTCCTATGGTGGCACCTTC	CASSLLSYGGTF
.	few	TRBV5-1	TRBJ2-5	TGCGCCAGCAGCGCGGGGTGGGTGAAAGAGACCCAGTACTTC	CASSAGWVKETQYF
TRBD2	once	TRBV7-3	TRBJ2-2	TGTGCCAGCACCCCGGGAGGGGGTGGCGGGGAGCTGTTTTTT	CASTPGGGGGELFF
TRBD1	.	TRBV6-5	TRBJ1-6	TGTGCCGCACAGGGGCGCTATGATTCACCCCTCCACTTT	CAAQGRYDSPLHF
TRBD2	.	TRBV5-1	TRBJ2-7	TGCGCCAGCAGTCCCGCGGGGGGCTACGAGCAGTACTTC	CASSPAGGYEQYF
.	.	TRBV6-5	TRBJ1-2	TGTGCCAGCAGAACCGAAGCTAACTATGGCTACACCTTC	CASRTEANYGYTF
TRBD1	.	TRBV7-6	TRBJ2-1	TGTGCCAGCAGCTTAGCGGGGGGACAGGGTTACAATGAGCAGTTCTTC	CASSLAGGQGYNEQFF
TRBD1	.	TRBV5-1	TRBJ2-5	TGCGCCAGCAGCTCAGGGACAGGGGGCCAAGAGACCCAGTACTTC	CASSSGTGGQETQYF
.	.	TRBV6-6	TRBJ1-5	TGTGCCAGCATCCAATCGGGGAGTGATCAGCCCCAGCATTTT	CASIQSGSDQPQHF
.	.	TRBV5-1	TRBJ2-1	TGCGCCAGCAGCTTGGAGTTAGCGTACAACAATGAGCAGTTCTTC	CASSLELAYNNEQFF
.	.	TRBV18	TRBJ2-7	TGTGCCAGCTCCCCTCGACAGGAGCCTTCCTACGAGCAGTACTTC	CASSPRQEPSYEQYF
.	.	TRBV19	TRBJ1-3	TGTGCCAGTAGTATTCCGCCCCCAGGGGCGAGGGGAAACACCATATATTTT	CASSIPPPGARGNTIYF
.	.	TRBV2	TRBJ1-5	TGTGCCAGCAGTGATCTGAATCCTAGCAATCAGCCCCAGCATTTT	CASSDLNPSNQPQHF
.	.	TRBV6-5	TRBJ2-5	TGTGCCAGCAGTTCTGGACAGGGAGGGTCCCAAGAGACCCAGTACTTC	CASSSGQGGSQETQYF
.	.	TRBV6-5	TRBJ1-1	TGTGCCAGCAGTAGAAAACTCACTGAAGCTTTCTTT	CASSRKLTEAFF
.	.	TRBV6-6	TRBJ2-3	TGTGCCACCACTTTAGCGGATATAAGCACAGATACGCAGTATTTT	CATTLADISTDTQYF
.	.	TRBV19	TRBJ1-1	TGTGCCAGTAGTATGGATTTTTTGGGAAATCCCTACACTGAAGCTTTCTTT	CASSMDFLGNPYTEAFF
TRBD2	.	TRBV10-3	TRBJ2-2	TGTGCCATCAGTGGACTAGCGGGGGACACCGGGGAGCTGTTTTTT	CAISGLAGDTGELFF
.	.	TRBV9	TRBJ2-2	TGTGCCAGCAGCCCGACCCCCTCGAACACCGGGGAGCTGTTTTTT	CASSPTPSNTGELFF
TRBD2	medium-sized	TRBV7-2	TRBJ2-3	TGTGCCAGCAGAGATGAGCGGGGGGTCTTCACAGATACGCAGTATTTT	CASRDERGVFTDTQYF
TRBD1	.	TRBV5-1	TRBJ1-1	TGCGCCAGCAGCTCTCAGGGGGTCACTGAAGCTTTCTTT	CASSSQGVTEAFF
.	.	TRBV29-1	TRBJ1-1	TGCAGCGTTGAAGGTGCAGGGGTTCGGTACGCTTTCTTT	CSVEGAGVRYAFF
TRBD1	.	TRBV6-5	TRBJ1-2	TGTGCCAGCAACCTACGGACAGGGCGCTACACCTTC	CASNLRTGRYTF
.	.	TRBV23-1	TRBJ2-1	TGCGCCAGCAGTCACACAGCAGGGGGGTACAATGAGCAGTTCTTC	CASSHTAGGYNEQFF
.	.	TRBV29-1	TRBJ1-2	TGCAGCGTAGACGAGGGGGTCTCCTATGGCTACACCTTC	CSVDEGVSYGYTF
.	.	TRBV28	TRBJ2-1	TGTGCCAGCAGTTTTGACAGACAAAGACCGAGTCCCGAGCAGTTCTTC	CASSFDRQRPSPEQFF
TRBD2	once	TRBV13	TRBJ2-2	TGTGCCAGCAGCTTGGGGACTATCGCGAACACCGGGGAGCTGTTTTTT	CASSLGTIANTGELFF
TRBD1	.	TRBV4-2	TRBJ1-2	TGTGCCAGCAGCCAAGGGACAGGGACGTACTATGGCTACACCTTC	CASSQGTGTYYGYTF
.	.	TRBV6-5	TRBJ2-6	TGTGCCAGCAGTTGGGGGCTCTCTGGGGCCAACGTCCTGACTTTC	CASSWGLSGANVLTF
.	.	TRBV11-3	TRBJ1-1	TGTGCCAGCAGCTTATTCTCCCAGGGTAAGGACACTGAAGCTTTCTTT	CASSLFSQGKDTEAFF
.	.	TRBV7-2	TRBJ1-1	TGTGCCAGCAGCTTATTCGGCAGGGACACTGAAGCTTTCTTT	CASSLFGRDTEAFF
.	.	TRBV6-5	TRBJ1-5	TGTGCCAGTGCCCGTAGTGCGGGTCAGCCCCAGCATTTT	CASARSAGQPQHF
.	once	TRBV5-8	TRBJ1-1	TGTGCCAGCAGCGCGGACCGGAACACTGAAGCTTTCTTT	CASSADRNTEAFF
.	once	TRBV4-1	TRBJ1-2	TGCGCCAGCAGCCAAGAAGGGAAGAAAGGGAGTGGCTACACCTTC	CASSQEGKKGSGYTF
TRBD2	.	TRBV2	TRBJ2-7	TGTGCCAGCAGTAGGGCGGGGGGGACCGAGCAGTACTTC	CASSRAGGTEQYF
TRBD2	once	TRBV7-2	TRBJ2-7	TGTGCCAGCAGCTTGTCGGGACTAGCGTATTACGAGCAGTACTTC	CASSLSGLAYYEQYF
.	once	TRBV18	TRBJ2-3	TGTGCCAGCTCACCAAGGACGCAGAGCACAGATACGCAGTATTTT	CASSPRTQSTDTQYF
TRBD2	.	TRBV7-2	TRBJ2-3	TGTGCCAGCAGCATACGACTAGCGGGGCCAGATACGCAGTATTTT	CASSIRLAGPDTQYF
.	few	TRBV5-1	TRBJ1-2	TGCGCCAGCAGCTCAGGGTTCCTCGGCTACACCTTC	CASSSGFLGYTF
TRBD1	.	TRBV5-1	TRBJ1-1	TGCGCCAGCAGCTTGGGGATCGACAGGGGGAACACTGAAGCTTTCTTT	CASSLGIDRGNTEAFF
.	.	TRBV27	TRBJ2-2	TGTGCCAGCAGAAGGGGCAACACCGGGGAGCTGTTTTTT	CASRRGNTGELFF
TRBD1	.	TRBV7-9	TRBJ1-4	TGTGCCAGCAGCGGGACAGGTGATCGTGAAAAACTGTTTTTT	CASSGTGDREKLFF
.	.	TRBV4-1	TRBJ2-4	TGCGCCAGCAGCCAAGGGCAAGGGACACAGAAAAACATTCAGTACTTC	CASSQGQGTQKNIQYF
TRBD2	.	TRBV7-2	TRBJ2-3	TGTGCCAGCAGCTTAACTAGCGGGGCCACAGATACGCAGTATTTT	CASSLTSGATDTQYF
.	.	TRBV19	TRBJ1-6	TGTGCCAGTACCGAATGGTCAACTAGTAATTCACCCCTCCACTTT	CASTEWSTSNSPLHF
.	once	TRBV18	TRBJ1-1	TGTGCCAGCTCACCACAGGACAGAGTGAACACTGAAGCTTTCTTT	CASSPQDRVNTEAFF
TRBD2	.	TRBV5-8	TRBJ2-7	TGTGCCAGCAGTCCGGAGCGGGGGGGGTGGTACGAGCAGTACTTC	CASSPERGGWYEQYF
.	.	TRBV4-1	TRBJ2-5	TGCGCCAGCAGCCCCAGTAGGGGGTCTGAGGAGACCCAGTACTTC	CASSPSRGSEETQYF